This T cell receptor beta chain was sequenced in a study of PD-1 blockade in classical Hodgkin lymphoma. This clone has just a few counts. Patients all relapsed after autologous stem cell transplantation, and there was variation in brentuximab vedotin exposure. CDR1 is WNHNN, CDR2 SYGVQD, per germline (reference sequence). This CDR3 spans 12 amino acids. J gave up 12 bases and V 6 bases, and 9 bases lay outside the gene matches. The assay was immunoSEQ multiplex PCR, and TCRdb's table has in-frame clones only and misses some. The sample yields 11,000 to 15,000 clones, roughly 80% seen once. The source is a human donor with classical Hodgkin lymphoma. The chain has TRBV10-1 and TRBJ2-7; TRBD1 agrees at 9 bases. The specimen comprised peripheral blood mononuclear cells (PBMCs), sampled at baseline. CDR3 bases: TGCGCCAGCAGAACCCGTACAGGGGGCCGGTACTTC. This translates into CASRTRTGGRYF.